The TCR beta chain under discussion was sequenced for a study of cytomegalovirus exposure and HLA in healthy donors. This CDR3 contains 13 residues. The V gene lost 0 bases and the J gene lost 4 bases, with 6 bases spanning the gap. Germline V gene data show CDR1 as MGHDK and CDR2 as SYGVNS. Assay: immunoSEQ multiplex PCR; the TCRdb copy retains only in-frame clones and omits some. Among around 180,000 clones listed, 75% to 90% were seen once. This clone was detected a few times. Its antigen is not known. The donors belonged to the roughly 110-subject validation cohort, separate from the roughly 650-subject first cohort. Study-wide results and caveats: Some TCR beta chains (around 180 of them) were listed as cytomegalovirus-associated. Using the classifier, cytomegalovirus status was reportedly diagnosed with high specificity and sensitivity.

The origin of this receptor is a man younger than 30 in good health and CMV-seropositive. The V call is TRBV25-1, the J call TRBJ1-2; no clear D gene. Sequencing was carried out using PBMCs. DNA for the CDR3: TGTGCCAGCAGTGAATACAGTGGCTATGGCTACACCTTC. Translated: CASSEYSGYGYTF.